The clone carrying this TCR beta chain was detected only a few times. Via MiXCR, TCRdb re-called the RT-PCR reads, giving one row per CDR3 protein. The sample shows about 680,000 distinct CDR3 sequences, 14% of them seen only once. Trimming took 10 bases from V and 7 from J; bases not matched to a gene: 11. Germline V gene data show CDR1 as SNHLY and CDR2 as FYNNEI. This CDR3 spans 15 amino acids. The sequenced sample was memory CD4+ T cells from blood. The rearrangement uses TRBV2 and TRBJ2-2; 11 nucleotides agree with TRBD2. The TCR sequence derives from a female donor in good health, serving as a healthy control. The CDR3 region has the DNA TGTGCCACCCAGAGGCTAGCGGGAGGCGGCGGGGAGCTGTTTTTT. It yields the protein CATQRLAGGGGELFF.